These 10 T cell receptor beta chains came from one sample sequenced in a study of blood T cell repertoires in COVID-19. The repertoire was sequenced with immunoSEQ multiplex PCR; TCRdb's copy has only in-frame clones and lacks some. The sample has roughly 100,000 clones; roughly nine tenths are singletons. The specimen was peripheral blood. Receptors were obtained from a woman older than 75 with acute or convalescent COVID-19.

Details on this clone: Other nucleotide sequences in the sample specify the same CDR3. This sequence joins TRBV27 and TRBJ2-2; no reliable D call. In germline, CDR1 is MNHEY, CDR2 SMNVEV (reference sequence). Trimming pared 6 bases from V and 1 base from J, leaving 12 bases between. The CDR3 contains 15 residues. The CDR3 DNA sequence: TGTGCCAGCAGATATCGGTACGAGAACACCGGGGAGCTGTTTTTT. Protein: CASRYRYENTGELFF.

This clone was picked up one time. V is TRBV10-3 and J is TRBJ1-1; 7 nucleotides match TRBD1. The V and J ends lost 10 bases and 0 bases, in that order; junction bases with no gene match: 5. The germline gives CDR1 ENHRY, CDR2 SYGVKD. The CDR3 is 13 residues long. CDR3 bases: TGTGCCACCAGGGGGGGGGTGAACACTGAAGCTTTCTTT. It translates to CATRGGVNTEAFF.

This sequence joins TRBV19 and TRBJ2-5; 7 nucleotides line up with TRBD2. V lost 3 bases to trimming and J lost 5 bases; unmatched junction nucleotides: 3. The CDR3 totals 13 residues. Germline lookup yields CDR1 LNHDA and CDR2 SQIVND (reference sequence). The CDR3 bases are TGTGCCAGTAGTATCGGGGGGAGGGAGACCCAGTACTTC. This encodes CASSIGGRETQYF.

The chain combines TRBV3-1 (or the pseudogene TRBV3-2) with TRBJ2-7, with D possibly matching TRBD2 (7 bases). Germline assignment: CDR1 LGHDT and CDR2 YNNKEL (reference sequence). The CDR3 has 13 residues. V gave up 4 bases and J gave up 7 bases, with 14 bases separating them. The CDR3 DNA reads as TGTGCCAGCAGCCGGGGGGGGGCCGTGGAGCAGTACTTC. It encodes CASSRGGAVEQYF.

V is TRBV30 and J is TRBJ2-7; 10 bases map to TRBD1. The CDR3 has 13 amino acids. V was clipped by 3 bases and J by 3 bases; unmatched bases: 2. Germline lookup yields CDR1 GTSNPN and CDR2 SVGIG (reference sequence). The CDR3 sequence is CAWSRDRGYEQYF. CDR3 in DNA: TGTGCCTGGAGCCGGGACAGGGGCTACGAGCAGTACTTC.

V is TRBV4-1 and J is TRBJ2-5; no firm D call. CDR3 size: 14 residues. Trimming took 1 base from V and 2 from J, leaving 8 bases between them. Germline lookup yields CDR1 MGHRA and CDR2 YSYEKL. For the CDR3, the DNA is TGCGCCAGCAGCCAAGGAGCGACTCAAGAGACCCAGTACTTC. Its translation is CASSQGATQETQYF.

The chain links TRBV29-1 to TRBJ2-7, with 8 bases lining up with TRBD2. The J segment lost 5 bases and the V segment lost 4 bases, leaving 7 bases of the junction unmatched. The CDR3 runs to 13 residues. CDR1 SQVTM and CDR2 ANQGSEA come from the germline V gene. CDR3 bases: TGCAGCGTTGGAGGACTAGCTTTGCACGAGCAGTACTTC. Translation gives CSVGGLALHEQYF.

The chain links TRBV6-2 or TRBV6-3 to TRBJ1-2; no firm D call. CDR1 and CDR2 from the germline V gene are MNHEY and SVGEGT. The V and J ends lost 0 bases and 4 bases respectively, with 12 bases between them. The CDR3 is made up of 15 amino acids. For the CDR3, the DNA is TGTGCCAGCAGTTACTCTGCGCGGGTCCCCTATGGCTACACCTTC. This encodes CASSYSARVPYGYTF.

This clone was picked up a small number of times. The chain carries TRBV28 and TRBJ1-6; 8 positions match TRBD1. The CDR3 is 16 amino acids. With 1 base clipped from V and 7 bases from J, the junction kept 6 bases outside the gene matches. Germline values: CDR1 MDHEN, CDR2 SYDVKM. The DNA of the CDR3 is TGTGCCAGCAGTTTATATGCGGGACAGGAAAATTCACCCCTCCACTTT. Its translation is CASSLYAGQENSPLHF.

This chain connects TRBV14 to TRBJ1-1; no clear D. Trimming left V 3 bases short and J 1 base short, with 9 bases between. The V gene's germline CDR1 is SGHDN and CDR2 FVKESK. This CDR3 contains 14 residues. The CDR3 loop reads CASSHQVQNTEAFF. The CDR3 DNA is TGTGCCAGCAGCCACCAGGTACAGAACACTGAAGCTTTCTTT. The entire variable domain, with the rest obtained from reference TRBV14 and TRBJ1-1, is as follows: EAGVTQFPSHSVIEKGQTVTLRCDPISGHDNLYWYRRVMGKEIKFLLHFVKESKQDESGMPNNRFLAERTGGTYSTLKVQPAELEDSGVYFCASSHQVQNTEAFFGQGTRLTVV.